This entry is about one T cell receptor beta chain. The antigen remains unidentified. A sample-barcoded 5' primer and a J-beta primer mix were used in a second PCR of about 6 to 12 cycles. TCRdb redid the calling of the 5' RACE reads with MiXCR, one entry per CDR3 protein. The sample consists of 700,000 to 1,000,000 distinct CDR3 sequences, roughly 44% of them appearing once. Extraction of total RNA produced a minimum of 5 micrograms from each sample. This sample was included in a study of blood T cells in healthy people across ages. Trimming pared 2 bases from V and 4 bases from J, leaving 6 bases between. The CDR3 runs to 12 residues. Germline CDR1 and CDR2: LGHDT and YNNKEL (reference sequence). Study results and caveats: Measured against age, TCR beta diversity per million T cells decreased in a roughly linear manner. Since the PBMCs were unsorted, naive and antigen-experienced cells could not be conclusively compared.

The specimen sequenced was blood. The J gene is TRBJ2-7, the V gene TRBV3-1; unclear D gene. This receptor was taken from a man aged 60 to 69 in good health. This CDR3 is CASSQSHYEQYF. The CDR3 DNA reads TGTGCCAGCAGCCAATCGCATTACGAGCAGTACTTC.